This TCR beta chain was documented in a study of blood T cell repertoires in COVID-19. The wider study: Sample material is recorded as cDNA or gDNA derived from T cells, B-cell-depleted T cells, or PBMCs.

The CDR3 runs to 14 residues. Germline-derived CDR1 and CDR2 are MNHEY and SVGAGI. V was shortened by 0 bases and J by 6 bases, with 12 bases between the two germline ends. Repertoires were generated with immunoSEQ multiplex PCR, while TCRdb's copy carries only in-frame clones and drops some. This sample has 250,000 to 300,000 clones, with 88% found just once. This chain uses TRBV6-5 with TRBJ2-7; D not resolved. Sequencing was done on a sample of peripheral blood. The clonotype comes from a woman younger than 45 with COVID-19, enrolled during active disease. This CDR3 is CASSYSIAESEQYF. CDR3 nucleotides: TGTGCCAGCAGTTACTCGATCGCTGAGAGCGAGCAGTACTTC.